The clone carrying this TCR beta chain appeared many times. The V gene's germline CDR1 is SGHAT and CDR2 FQNNGV. Trimming removed 0 bases from V and 2 bases from J, with 20 bases in between. This CDR3 is 18 amino acids long. Clinicians made diagnoses from clinical symptoms, serum thyroxine, TRAb, thyroid ultrasound and orbital computed tomography. Amplification targeted the TCR beta CDR3 regions, with RNA transcripts as the source material. An opening RT-PCR round employed HTBI primers and preceded a second-round multiplex PCR. TCRdb re-derived calls from the multiplex PCR reads in MiXCR, one entry per CDR3 protein. The sample shows 300,000 to 400,000 distinct CDR3 sequences, around a sixth of them seen only once. The data derive from a study of Graves' ophthalmopathy and Graves' hyperthyroidism.

The source of this sequence is an adult man with Graves' ophthalmopathy. The J gene is TRBJ2-7, the V gene TRBV11-2; a weak D match, TRBD1 (6 bases). The sequenced sample consisted of peripheral blood. In nucleotides, the CDR3 is TGTGCCAGCAGCTTAGACTGGGGGCTTGGATTACGGCCCTACGAGCAGTACTTC. It encodes CASSLDWGLGLRPYEQYF.